This T cell receptor beta chain emerged from a study of blood T cell repertoires in COVID-19. This CDR3 has 12 residues. Trimming cost V 5 bases and J 7 bases, with 15 bases left between them. Germline V gene data show CDR1 as SQVTM and CDR2 as ANQGSEA. This table comes from immunoSEQ multiplex PCR, and its TCRdb copy is limited to in-frame clones, with some not included. The sample consists of 90,000 to 150,000 clones, roughly 83% of them appearing once. Sequencing was carried out using peripheral blood. This chain uses TRBV29-1 with TRBJ2-7; tentative D call: TRBD1 (6 bases). This sequence was found in a woman of 80 years or more with acute or convalescent COVID-19. DNA of the CDR3: TGCAGCGTTACGTCAGGGGTGGGGGAGCAGTACTTC. As protein: CSVTSGVGEQYF.